This T cell receptor beta chain was retrieved from a study of blood T cell repertoires in COVID-19. In the original analysis: Reference gene primer amplification gave nucleated cell count estimates. TCRdb's table, derived via immunoSEQ multiplex PCR, lists solely in-frame clones and lacks some. V and J calls and clone size are given by that table; D and trimming were obtained from the DNA. The sample contains a few hundred thousand clones, around 85% of which appear only once. The CDR3 has 14 amino acids. Germline values: CDR1 WSHSY, CDR2 SAAADI. Trimming removed 5 bases at V and 1 base at J, with 9 bases between.

The rearrangement joins TRBV10-2 to TRBJ1-3; D is perhaps TRBD1 (5 bases). This TCR came from a woman aged 18-30 years with acute or convalescent COVID-19. Sequenced input: peripheral blood. The CDR3 reads CASSQTESGNTIYF. CDR3 nucleotide sequence: TGCGCCAGCAGTCAGACAGAGTCTGGAAACACCATATATTTT.